The 3 T cell receptor beta chains presented below share a single source sample, sequenced in a study of response to subunit inactivated influenza vaccine. TCRdb passed the RT-PCR reads through MiXCR, listing each CDR3 protein once. The sample has 500,000 to 600,000 distinct CDR3 sequences, about 7.6% seen once. The source material was PBMCs from blood, sampled 23 months after vaccination. Receptors originate from a man in his fifties or sixties who received an inactivated influenza vaccine.

A few counts support this clonotype. The rearrangement uses TRBV5-5 and TRBJ2-3, with no clear D. The CDR3 contains 14 residues. Trimming removed 3 bases from V and 3 bases from J, with 11 bases in between. Germline values: CDR1 SGHKS, CDR2 YYEKEE (reference sequence). CDR3 amino acids: CASSSRQATDTQYF. In nucleotides, the CDR3 is TGTGCCAGCAGCTCTCGCCAGGCAACAGATACGCAGTATTTT.

This clonotype has at least ten counts. The chain carries TRBV10-1 and TRBJ2-1; 9 nucleotides align to TRBD1. Germline V gives CDR1 WNHNN, CDR2 SYGVQD (reference sequence). The J segment lost 6 bases and the V segment lost 4 bases, leaving 4 bases of the junction unmatched. The CDR3 covers 14 residues. CDR3 protein: CASSGGTGSNEQFF. The CDR3 DNA reads as TGCGCCAGCAGTGGGGGGACAGGGTCCAATGAGCAGTTCTTC.

This clonotype was seen only once. One base away lies a much larger clone, so this may be a sequencing read error. J is TRBJ2-7 and V is TRBV29-1; 9 bases are a match to TRBD1. Germline lookup yields CDR1 SQVTM and CDR2 ANQGSEA. The CDR3 covers 14 residues. The CDR3 bases are TGCAGCGTCGCCGGGACAGGGAACTCCTACGAGCACTACTTC. Residues: CSVAGTGNSYEHYF.